The clone carrying this T cell receptor beta chain was observed a handful of times. The library was built from 400 ng RNA with molecular barcoded adaptors for alpha/delta and beta/gamma chains. TCRdb processed the reads anew with MiXCR; each CDR3 protein has one entry. The table lists approximately 40,000 distinct CDR3 sequences, around 13% of them singletons. Germline CDR1 is SNHLY and CDR2 is FYNNEI. The CDR3 consists of 16 residues. Trimming removed 6 bases at V and 2 bases at J, with 17 bases between. The data originate from a study of read filtering for tumor transcriptome and immune sequencing. This TCR was recovered from a donor at least 40 years old with multiple myeloma. Sequencing used a population of CD138-negative cells sorted from bone marrow. The chain couples TRBV2 to TRBJ1-3; D remains ambiguous. CDR3 in amino acids: CASSPPPSKAGNTIYF. The CDR3 DNA follows: TGTGCCAGCAGCCCACCCCCTTCGAAGGCTGGAAACACCATATATTTT.